The present T cell receptor beta chain was sequenced within a study of cytomegalovirus exposure and HLA in healthy donors. Whole-study findings and limits: A later analysis linked a missense variant in DCLRE1C to the trimming of TCR beta V and J genes. In vitro confirmation showed a few CMV-associated chains to be CMV antigen specific.

This CDR3 has 15 residues. Trimming took off 6 bases at V and 0 bases at J, with 12 bases between the two ends. Looked up from germline, CDR1 is MNHEY and CDR2 is SVGAGI. The PCR used 60 Vbeta and 13 Jbeta primers. Some clones are missing from TCRdb's copy, which holds only in-frame ones; the method was immunoSEQ multiplex PCR. The sample holds just under 250,000 clones, roughly 82% seen once. Regarding this clone: Its antigen is unidentified.

Source material: PBMCs. This TCR was recovered from a woman aged 40 to 55 in good health and CMV-seropositive. The chain combines TRBV6-5 with TRBJ1-3; TRBD1 is a possible D gene (5 bases). Written as DNA, the CDR3 is TGTGCCAGCAGGCTAGGGGTTAGCTCTGGAAACACCATATATTTT. Translation: CASRLGVSSGNTIYF.